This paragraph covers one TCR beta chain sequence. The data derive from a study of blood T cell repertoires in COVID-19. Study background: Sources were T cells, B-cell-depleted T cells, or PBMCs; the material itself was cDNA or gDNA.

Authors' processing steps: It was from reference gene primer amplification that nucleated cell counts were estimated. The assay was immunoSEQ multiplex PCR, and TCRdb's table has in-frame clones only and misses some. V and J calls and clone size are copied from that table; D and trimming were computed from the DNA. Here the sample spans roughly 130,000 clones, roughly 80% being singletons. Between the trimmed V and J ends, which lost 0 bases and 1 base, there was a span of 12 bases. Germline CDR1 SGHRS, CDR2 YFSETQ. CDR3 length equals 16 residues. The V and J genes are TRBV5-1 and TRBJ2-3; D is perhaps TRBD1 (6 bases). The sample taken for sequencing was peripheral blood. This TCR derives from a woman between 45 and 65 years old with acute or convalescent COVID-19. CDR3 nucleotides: TGCGCCAGCAGCTTGGCCTCAGGGGTTGGCACAGATACGCAGTATTTT. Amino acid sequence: CASSLASGVGTDTQYF. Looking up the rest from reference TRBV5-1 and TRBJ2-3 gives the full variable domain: KAGVTQTPRYLIKTRGQQVTLSCSPISGHRSVSWYQQTPGQGLQFLFEYFSETQRNKGNFPGRFSGRQFSNSRSEMNVSTLELGDSALYLCASSLASGVGTDTQYFGPGTRLTVL.